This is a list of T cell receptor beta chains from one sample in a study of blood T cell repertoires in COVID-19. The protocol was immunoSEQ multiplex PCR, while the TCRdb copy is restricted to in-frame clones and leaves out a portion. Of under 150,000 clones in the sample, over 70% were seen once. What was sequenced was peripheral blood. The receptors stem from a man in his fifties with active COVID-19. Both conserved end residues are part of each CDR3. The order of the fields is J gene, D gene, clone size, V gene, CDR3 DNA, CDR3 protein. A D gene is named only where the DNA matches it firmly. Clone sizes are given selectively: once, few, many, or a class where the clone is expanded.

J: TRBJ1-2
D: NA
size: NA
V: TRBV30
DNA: TGTGCCTGGAACCCGGGGTTAATCTATGGCTACACCTTC
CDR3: CAWNPGLIYGYTF

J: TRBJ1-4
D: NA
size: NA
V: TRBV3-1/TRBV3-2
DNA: TGTGCCAGCAGCCAAGATCCCGCAACTAATGAAAAACTGTTTTTT
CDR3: CASSQDPATNEKLFF

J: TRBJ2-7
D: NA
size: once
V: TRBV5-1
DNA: TGCGCCAGCAGCTTGGCCTCCAGAACCTACGAGCAGTACTTC
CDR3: CASSLASRTYEQYF

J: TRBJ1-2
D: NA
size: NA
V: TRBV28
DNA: TGTGCCAGCAGTTTAGTCGGGTCGGACTTGGTCTATGGCTACACCTTC
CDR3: CASSLVGSDLVYGYTF

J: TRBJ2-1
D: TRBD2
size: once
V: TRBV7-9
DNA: TGTGCCAGCAGCTTAGCGCGGGCTAGCGGGGTGAATGAGCAGTTCTTC
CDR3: CASSLARASGVNEQFF

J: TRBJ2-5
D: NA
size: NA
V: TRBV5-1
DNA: TGCGCCAGCGGTGAGCCAGAGACCCAGTACTTC
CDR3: CASGEPETQYF

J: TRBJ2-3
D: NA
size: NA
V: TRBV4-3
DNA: TGCGCCAGCAGCCCGCGCGGGCAGTTCCCAGATACGCAGTATTTT
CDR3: CASSPRGQFPDTQYF

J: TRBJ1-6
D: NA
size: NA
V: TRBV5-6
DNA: TGTGCCAGCAGCCCTGGGGCAGGTCATAATTCACCCCTCCACTTT
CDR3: CASSPGAGHNSPLHF

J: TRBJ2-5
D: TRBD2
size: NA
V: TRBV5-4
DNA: TGTGCCAGCAGCTTGTGGCTAGCGGGGGGGGAGACCCAGTACTTC
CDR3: CASSLWLAGGETQYF

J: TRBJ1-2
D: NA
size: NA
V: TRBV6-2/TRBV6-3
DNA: TGTGCCAGCAGCACCGGGGGAGCCTATGGCTACACCTTC
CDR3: CASSTGGAYGYTF

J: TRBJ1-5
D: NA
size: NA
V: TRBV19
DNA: TGTGCCAGTAGTATACAGGGGCTCAGCAATCAGCCCCAGCATTTT
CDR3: CASSIQGLSNQPQHF

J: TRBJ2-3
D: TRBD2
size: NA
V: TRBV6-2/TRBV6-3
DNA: TGTGCCAGCAGTTCGATGACTAGCGAGACAGATACGCAGTATTTT
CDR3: CASSSMTSETDTQYF

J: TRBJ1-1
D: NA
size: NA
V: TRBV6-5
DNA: TGTGCCAGCAGTTCAGGGTTGACTGAAGCTTTCTTT
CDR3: CASSSGLTEAFF

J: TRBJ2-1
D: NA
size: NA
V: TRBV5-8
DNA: TGTGCCAGCAGCTTGGCCCGGAGGAGCTCCTACAATGAGCAGTTCTTC
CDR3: CASSLARRSSYNEQFF

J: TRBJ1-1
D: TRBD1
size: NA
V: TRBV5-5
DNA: TGTGCCAGCAGCTTCGTAAGGGGGCTAAACACTGAAGCTTTCTTT
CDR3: CASSFVRGLNTEAFF

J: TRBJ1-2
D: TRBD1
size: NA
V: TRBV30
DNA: TGTGCCTGGGCTGGTTTTGTAGGGGGCAGTGGCTACACCTTC
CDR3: CAWAGFVGGSGYTF

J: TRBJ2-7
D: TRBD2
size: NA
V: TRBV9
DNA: TGTGCCAGCAGCGTGGGGATGGGACTAGTTAGCGAGCAGTACTTC
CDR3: CASSVGMGLVSEQYF

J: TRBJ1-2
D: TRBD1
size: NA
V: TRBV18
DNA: TGTGCCAGCTCACCGACAGGGCTAACTAACTATGGCTACACCTTC
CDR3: CASSPTGLTNYGYTF

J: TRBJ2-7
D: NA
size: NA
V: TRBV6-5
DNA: TGTGCCAGCAGTTCCCTTTCGGGCAGGGCCACCTACGAGCAGTACTTC
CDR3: CASSSLSGRATYEQYF

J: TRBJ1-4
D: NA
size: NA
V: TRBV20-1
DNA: TGCAGTGCTAGTAGGGGTGGTAATGAAAAACTGTTTTTT
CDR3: CSASRGGNEKLFF

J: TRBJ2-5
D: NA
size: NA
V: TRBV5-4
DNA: TGTGCCAGCAGCTCCCCCGGGTTACAAGAGACCCAGTACTTC
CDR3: CASSSPGLQETQYF

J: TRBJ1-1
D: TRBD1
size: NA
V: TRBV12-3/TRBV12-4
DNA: TGTGCCAGCAGCAAGGGGGCGGGTGAAGCTTTCTTT
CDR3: CASSKGAGEAFF

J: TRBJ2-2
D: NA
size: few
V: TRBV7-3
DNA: TGTGCCAGCAGCTTAACAGGGGACACCGGGGAGCTGTTTTTT
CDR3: CASSLTGDTGELFF

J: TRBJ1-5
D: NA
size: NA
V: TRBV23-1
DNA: TGCGCCAGCAGTCACCAACCGACAGGCCTATATAGCAATCAGCCCCAGCATTTT
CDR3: CASSHQPTGLYSNQPQHF

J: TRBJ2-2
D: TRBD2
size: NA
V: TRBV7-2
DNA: TGTGCCAGCAGCTTAGACGGGGGGGTTATCACCGGGGAGCTGTTTTTT
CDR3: CASSLDGGVITGELFF

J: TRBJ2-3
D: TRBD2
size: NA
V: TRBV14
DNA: TGTGCCAGCAGCCATCCTTTAGCGGGGGACACAGATACGCAGTATTTT
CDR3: CASSHPLAGDTDTQYF

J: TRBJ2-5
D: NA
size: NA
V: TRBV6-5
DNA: TGTGCCAGCATCGAGACAGGCCAAGAGACCCAGTACTTC
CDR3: CASIETGQETQYF

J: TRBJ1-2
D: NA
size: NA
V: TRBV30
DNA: TGTGCCTGGAGTGTATCCCTACGGGGGAAAGGGGCCTATGGCTACACCTTC
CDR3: CAWSVSLRGKGAYGYTF

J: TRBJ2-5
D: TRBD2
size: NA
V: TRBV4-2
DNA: TGTGCCAGCAGCCAAGCGTTTTCGCGGGGGGGCCAGGAGACCCAGTACTTC
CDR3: CASSQAFSRGGQETQYF

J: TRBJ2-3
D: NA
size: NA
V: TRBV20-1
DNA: TGCAGTGCCCTCAATCGGGATACGCAGTATTTT
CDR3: CSALNRDTQYF

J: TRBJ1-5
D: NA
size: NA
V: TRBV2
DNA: TGTGCCAGCACTGGGAGCAGCAATCAGCCCCAGCATTTT
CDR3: CASTGSSNQPQHF

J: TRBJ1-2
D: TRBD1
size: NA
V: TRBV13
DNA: TGTGCCAGCGGCTATAGTACAGGGGCTTGGTATGGCTACACCTTC
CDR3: CASGYSTGAWYGYTF

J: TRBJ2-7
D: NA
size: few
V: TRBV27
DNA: TGTGCCAGCAGTTTATCGTACCCCGGTCCCTACGAGCAGTACTTC
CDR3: CASSLSYPGPYEQYF

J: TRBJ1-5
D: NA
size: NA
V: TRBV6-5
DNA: TGTGCCAGCAGACGGTATAGCAATCAGCCCCAGCATTTT
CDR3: CASRRYSNQPQHF

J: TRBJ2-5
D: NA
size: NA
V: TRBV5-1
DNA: TGCGCCAGCAGCTACGGGACTGGGAAAGAGACCCAGTACTTC
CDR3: CASSYGTGKETQYF

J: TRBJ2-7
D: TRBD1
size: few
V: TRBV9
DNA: TGTGCCAGCAGCGCCGGGACAGGGGGCTTGTACGAGCAGTACTTC
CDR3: CASSAGTGGLYEQYF

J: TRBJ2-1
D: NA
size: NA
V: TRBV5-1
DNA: TGCGCCAGCAGCCTGGCGGCGGTCAATGAGCAGTTCTTC
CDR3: CASSLAAVNEQFF

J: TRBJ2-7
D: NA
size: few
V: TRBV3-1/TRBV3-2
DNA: TGTGCCAGCAGCCAACCGAAAAGGGCAGGGCGAGACTTC
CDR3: CASSQPKRAGRDF